The table lists the clone carrying this T cell receptor (beta chain) with many counts. As an off-target read in a library built for alpha chains, this beta chain has a frequency of little significance. The study tagged each TCR cDNA molecule with a unique molecular identifier. Via MiXCR, TCRdb re-called the 5' RACE reads, giving one row per CDR3 protein. The table includes 10,000 to 15,000 distinct CDR3 sequences, 5% to 6% detected once. The CDR3 is 12 amino acids. Germline assignment: CDR1 MNHEY and CDR2 SVGEGT. V was shortened by 0 bases and J by 7 bases, with 6 bases between the two germline ends. This record comes from a study of spatial heterogeneity in lung cancer. Whole-study context: Consistent detection of more beta-chain than alpha-chain sequences was observed. The study observed each unique TCR and UMI combination more than ten times on average in raw reads.

Time point in this sample: sample taken at primary tumor resection. No cell sorting; template was whole RNA from tumor, lung tissue or PBMC. The donors, fewer than 95 patients with untreated early-stage non-small cell lung cancer, provided the samples. The sequence was collected from a human donor with early-stage non-small cell lung cancer. The chain has TRBV6-2 or TRBV6-3 and TRBJ1-2; D is unclear. This specimen consisted of lung tumor tissue, obtained at surgery. CDR3 nucleotide sequence: TGTGCCAGCAGTTACTCGGCGGGTGGCTACACCTTC. This translates into CASSYSAGGYTF.